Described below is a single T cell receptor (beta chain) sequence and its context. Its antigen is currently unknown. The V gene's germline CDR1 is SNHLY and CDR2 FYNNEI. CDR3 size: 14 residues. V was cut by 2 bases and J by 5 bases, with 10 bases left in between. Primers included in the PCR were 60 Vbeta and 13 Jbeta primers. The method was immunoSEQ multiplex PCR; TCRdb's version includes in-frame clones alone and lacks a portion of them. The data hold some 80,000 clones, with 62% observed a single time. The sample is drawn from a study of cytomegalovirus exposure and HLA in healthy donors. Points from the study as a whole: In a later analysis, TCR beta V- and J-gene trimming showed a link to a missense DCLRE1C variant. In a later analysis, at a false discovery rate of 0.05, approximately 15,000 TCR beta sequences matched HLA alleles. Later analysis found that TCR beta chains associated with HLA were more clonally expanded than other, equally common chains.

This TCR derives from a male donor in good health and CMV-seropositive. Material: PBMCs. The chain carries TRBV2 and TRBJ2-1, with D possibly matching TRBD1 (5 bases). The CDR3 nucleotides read TGTGCCAGCAGTGAATGGACAACTAACAATGAGCAGTTCTTC. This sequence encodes CASSEWTTNNEQFF. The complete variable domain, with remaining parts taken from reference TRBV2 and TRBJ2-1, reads EPEVTQTPSHQVTQMGQEVILRCVPISNHLYFYWYRQILGQKVEFLVSFYNNEISEKSEIFDDQFSVERPDGSNFTLKIRSTKLEDSAMYFCASSEWTTNNEQFFGPGTRLTVL.